Below, 15 T cell receptor beta chains from the same sample are listed, as sequenced in a study of T-cell reconstitution after alpha-beta-depleted transplantation in children. Unique molecular identifiers featured in how the TCRbeta library was prepared. TCRdb re-called the PCR reads through MiXCR, storing one row per CDR3 protein. The table lists a few hundred thousand distinct CDR3 sequences, over 25% of them singletons, with about 35% in the top ten. The material sequenced was PBMCs, taken before TCRalphabeta/CD19-depleted stem cell transplant. The receptor set was obtained from a boy younger than two with Wiskott-Aldrich syndrome, due to receive a stem cell transplant.

The gene calls are TRBV30 and TRBJ2-1; 7 bases line up with TRBD2. Trimming took 3 bases from V and 6 from J; bases not matched to a gene: 11. This CDR3 region has 15 residues. CDR1 is GTSNPN and CDR2 is SVGIG in the germline V gene (reference sequence). CDR3 DNA sequence: TGTGCCTGGAGCGCCGGACTAGGGCATGTCAATGAGCAGTTCTTC. It codes for CAWSAGLGHVNEQFF.

The chain has TRBV5-1 and TRBJ2-7, with D possibly being TRBD2 (7 bases). The CDR3 has 15 amino acids. CDR1 and CDR2 (germline): SGHRS, YFSETQ. V was shortened by 0 bases and J by 2 bases, with 12 bases between the two germline ends. CDR3 in amino acids: CASSLEGGGTYEQYF. As DNA, the CDR3 is TGCGCCAGCAGCTTGGAAGGCGGGGGCACCTACGAGCAGTACTTC.

The J gene is TRBJ2-1, the V gene TRBV20-1, with TRBD2 matching 13 bases. The CDR3 spans 14 residues. With 6 bases clipped from V and 5 bases from J, the junction kept 4 bases outside the gene matches. Per the germline V gene, CDR1 is DFQATT and CDR2 is SNEGSKA (reference sequence). The CDR3 region has the DNA TGCAGTGCGACTAGCGGGAGGCCCGACAATGAGCAGTTCTTC. Translating gives CSATSGRPDNEQFF.

V gene TRBV10-3 combines with J gene TRBJ2-5; 14 bases align to TRBD2. Germline V gene lookup returns CDR1 ENHRY and CDR2 SYGVKD. V shed 6 bases and J 2 bases; nucleotides not matched to a gene: 5. This CDR3 is built from 16 residues. CDR3 loop: CAISGGTSGSQETQYF. CDR3 nucleotide sequence: TGTGCCATCAGCGGAGGGACTAGCGGGAGTCAAGAGACCCAGTACTTC.

The CDR3 DNA reads TGTGCCAGCAGTTCACTAGCGGGAGATGGCGAGCAGTACTTC. It translates to CASSSLAGDGEQYF. The rearrangement uses TRBV12-3 or TRBV12-4 and TRBJ2-7; 11 bases align to TRBD2. V was pared by 4 bases and J by 6 bases, with 5 bases of the junction left unmatched. There are 14 residues in the CDR3.

Only a few counts were recorded for this clonotype. This sequence joins TRBV3-1 and TRBJ2-7; D gene ambiguous. V lost 1 base and J lost 4, with 8 bases in between. Germline loops: CDR1 LGHDT, CDR2 YNNKEL (reference sequence). CDR3 length: 13 residues. The CDR3 sequence is CASSQGARYEQYF. Here the CDR3 DNA reads TGTGCCAGCAGCCAAGGCGCTAGGTACGAGCAGTACTTC.

The chain joins TRBV12-3 or TRBV12-4 to TRBJ2-2; 9 positions match TRBD1. After removal of 0 bases from V and 0 bases from J, the junction contained 11 bases not matched to a gene. CDR3 size: 20 residues. The CDR3 spells CASSLAGWTGARANTGELFF. The DNA for the CDR3 is TGTGCCAGCAGTTTAGCAGGTTGGACAGGGGCGCGAGCGAACACCGGGGAGCTGTTTTTT.

The chain employs TRBV12-3 or TRBV12-4 and TRBJ2-7, with no clear D. Trimming removed 5 bases from V and 3 bases from J, with 14 bases in between. The CDR3 totals 14 residues. The CDR3 region is CASSPVHLSYEQYF. The CDR3 DNA is TGTGCCAGCAGTCCGGTCCATTTAAGCTACGAGCAGTACTTC.

This clonotype occurred a few times. The J gene is TRBJ1-4, the V gene TRBV6-1, with 9 bases that match TRBD1. The V and J ends lost 10 bases and 8 bases, in that order; junction bases with no gene match: 8. The CDR3 spans 13 residues. CDR1 is MNHNS and CDR2 is SASEGT in the germline V gene. CDR3 region: CATLDRGNEKLFF. The CDR3 nucleotides are TGTGCCACTTTGGACAGGGGTAACGAAAAACTGTTTTTT.

The chain joins TRBV7-2 to TRBJ2-7; 9 bases are shared with TRBD2. J lost 3 bases, V lost 5 bases, and 8 bases had no gene match. The CDR3 runs to 15 residues. Germline V gives CDR1 SGHTA, CDR2 FQGNSA. The CDR3 loop is CASSPSGTTGYEQYF. In DNA, the CDR3 is TGTGCCAGCAGCCCTAGCGGGACTACCGGCTACGAGCAGTACTTC.

V gene TRBV5-6 combines with J gene TRBJ1-2; D ambiguous. The germline V and J ends were trimmed by 1 base and 7 bases, with 8 bases remaining between them. Germline V CDR1 and CDR2: SGHDT, YYEEEE. This CDR3 spans 12 amino acids. CDR3 sequence reads: CASSLWVGGYTF. CDR3 DNA sequence: TGTGCCAGCAGCTTGTGGGTCGGTGGCTACACCTTC.

The chain joins TRBV5-1 to TRBJ2-7; D might be TRBD2 (6 bases). In germline, CDR1 is SGHRS, CDR2 YFSETQ. The CDR3 sequence is 17 residues long. Trimming stripped 0 bases from V and 2 bases from J, with 18 bases between. Here the CDR3 DNA reads TGCGCCAGCAGCTTGGCCGCGACGGGCGGGAATCCCTACGAGCAGTACTTC. Its protein product is CASSLAATGGNPYEQYF.

The sample holds a few counts of this clonotype. V is TRBV5-1 and J is TRBJ1-2, with a weak D call TRBD1 (6 bases). CDR3 size: 14 residues. V lost 0 bases, J lost 4 bases, and 10 bases lay in between. Germline assignment: CDR1 SGHRS and CDR2 YFSETQ. This CDR3 reads CASSLVGGAYGYTF. The CDR3 bases are TGCGCCAGCAGCTTGGTGGGGGGCGCCTATGGCTACACCTTC.

This chain connects TRBV12-3 or TRBV12-4 to TRBJ1-2; 10 bases line up with TRBD1. The trim removed 5 bases at V and 7 bases at J, leaving 7 bases unmatched. This CDR3 region has 14 residues. The CDR3 sequence is CASSRDRGLGGYTF. CDR3 DNA sequence: TGTGCCAGCAGTCGGGACAGGGGTCTAGGTGGCTACACCTTC.

The chain recombines TRBV5-1 with TRBJ2-7; 8 nucleotides match TRBD1. V gave up 0 bases and J gave up 6 bases; unmatched junction bases: 8. Germline CDR1 reads SGHRS; CDR2 reads YFSETQ. The CDR3 contains 15 residues. DNA for the CDR3: TGCGCCAGCAGCTTGGGGGCGCAGGGGGCCGCCGAGCAGTACTTC. This translates into CASSLGAQGAAEQYF.